Here is one T cell receptor (beta chain) with its context. This table comes from immunoSEQ multiplex PCR, and its TCRdb copy is limited to in-frame clones, with some not included. The table includes some 100,000 clones, more than 90% detected once. There are 13 residues in the CDR3. The germline V gene has CDR1 MDHEN and CDR2 SYDVKM. Trimming cost V 7 bases and J 0 bases, with 7 bases left between them. The sample comes from a study of T cell changes during pregnancy in multiple sclerosis. This chain uses TRBV28 with TRBJ1-5; D is undetermined. The sequencing here drew on peripheral blood, taken in the second trimester of pregnancy. The receptor was isolated from a female donor with multiple sclerosis, enrolled in a pregnancy study. The CDR3 here is CASTENSNQPQHF. As DNA, the CDR3 is TGTGCCAGCACCGAGAATAGCAATCAGCCCCAGCATTTT.